This T cell receptor beta chain was captured by sequencing in a study of blood T cell repertoires in COVID-19. This clone was detected only a few times. The assay was immunoSEQ multiplex PCR, and TCRdb's table has in-frame clones only and misses some. The top ten clones hold about an eighth of a sample with 95,000 to 120,000 clones, 85% of them seen once. The clonotype comes from a human donor in a cohort sampled during active COVID-19. The sequencing input was peripheral blood.

The CDR3 DNA sequence: TGTGCCAGCAGTTACCCCTACAGGGGAGACACTGAAGCTTTCTTT. This sequence encodes CASSYPYRGDTEAFF. The rearrangement uses TRBV6-2 or TRBV6-3 and TRBJ1-1; 7 positions agree with TRBD1. CDR3 length equals 15 residues. Germline loops: CDR1 MNHEY, CDR2 SVGEGT. The ends lost 2 bases at V and 3 bases at J; junction bases unmatched: 6.